These T cell receptor beta chains were read from a single sample in a study of CD8 T cells in ankylosing spondylitis. TCRdb used MiXCR to reprocess the 5' RACE reads, holding one entry per CDR3 protein. The sample contains approximately 39,000 distinct CDR3 sequences, over 10% of which appear only once. Sequencing used synovial fluid, either unsorted or a sorted T cell fraction (not recorded which). Receptors were obtained from a male donor with ankylosing spondylitis. The CDR3 runs from the conserved cysteine through the conserved F or W. Each record gives: D gene, clone size, J gene, V gene, CDR3 DNA, CDR3 protein. The D gene is left open where the match is weak. Some rows have no size entry. The others give once, few or many, or a class for an expanded clone.

TRBD1 few TRBJ2-7 TRBV7-2 TGTGCCAGCAGCACTCGGACAGGGGGGAGCTCCTACGAGCAGTACTTC CASSTRTGGSSYEQYF
TRBD1 few TRBJ2-2 TRBV7-7 TGTGCCTCGGGACAGGGTATCGGGGAGCTGTTTTTT CASGQGIGELFF
TRBD2 . TRBJ2-3 TRBV20-1 TGCAGTGCTAGAGAGGGTGGGAGGGCCGTGAACACAGATACGCAGTATTTT CSAREGGRAVNTDTQYF
. few TRBJ2-1 TRBV20-1 TGCAGTGCTAGAAGGGGCGAGAATGAGCAGTTCTTC CSARRGENEQFF
TRBD1 few TRBJ1-1 TRBV6-1 TGTGCCAGCAGTGAAGGGACAGGGAGTGGGGGAGCTTTCTTT CASSEGTGSGGAFF
. . TRBJ2-7 TRBV6-2/TRBV6-3 TGTGCCAGCAGTTACGGTGAGAGCTCCTACGAGCAGTACTTC CASSYGESSYEQYF
TRBD1 few TRBJ1-1 TRBV7-9 TGTGCCAGCAGCTTAGGCTCCCGGGACAGGGATGACACTGAAGCTTTCTTT CASSLGSRDRDDTEAFF
TRBD1 . TRBJ2-7 TRBV27 TGTGCCAGCAGTCAACCTGGGACAGTCAGCTCCTACGAGCAGTACTTC CASSQPGTVSSYEQYF
TRBD2 . TRBJ2-1 TRBV5-6 TGTGCCAGCAGCTTGGCCCTGTCGGCTAGCGGGAGTAATGAGCAGTTCTTC CASSLALSASGSNEQFF
TRBD1 many TRBJ2-7 TRBV28 TGTGCCAGCAGTTTATTACAGGGGCTATCCTACGAGCAGTACTTC CASSLLQGLSYEQYF
TRBD1 many TRBJ1-1 TRBV11-2 TGTGCCAGCAGCTTAGTCCCTGGACAGGGTATCGGTGGCACTGAAGCTTTCTTT CASSLVPGQGIGGTEAFF
. . TRBJ1-4 TRBV6-1 TGTGCCAGCAGTCAGACAGGCTCTCCCCGTAATGAAAAACTGTTTTTT CASSQTGSPRNEKLFF
. . TRBJ2-7 TRBV5-6 TGTGCCAGCAGCCTGGACAGTCCCCGGGGCGAGCAGTACTTC CASSLDSPRGEQYF
. many TRBJ2-2 TRBV27 TGTGCCAGCAGTCTAATACAGAACACCGGGGAGCTGTTTTTT CASSLIQNTGELFF
TRBD2 . TRBJ2-6 TRBV4-1 TGCGCCAGCAGCCTAAGGGGGACTAGCGGGCCCTCTGGGGCCAACGTCCTGACTTTC CASSLRGTSGPSGANVLTF
. . TRBJ2-4 TRBV11-2 TGTGCCAGCAGCCTAAGATACGGGGCCAAAAACATTCAGTACTTC CASSLRYGAKNIQYF
TRBD2 . TRBJ2-2 TRBV10-3 TGTGCCATCAGTGAGTCCCGAGGCGGGAGGGCCAGGATTCCCGGGGAGCTGTTTTTT CAISESRGGRARIPGELFF
. . TRBJ2-1 TRBV7-2 TGTGACAGCAGCTTAGCCCTGAACTACGAGCAGTTCTTC CDSSLALNYEQFF